One sample yielded the 32 T cell receptor beta chains listed below, sequenced in a study of beta chain features in type 1 diabetes. These receptors' antigens are unknown. The study reverse transcribed the entire isolated RNA, so it sequenced expressed TCRB transcripts. TCRdb's copy holds only in-frame clones and misses some; the assay was immunoSEQ multiplex PCR. The sample gives a few hundred thousand clones, 9.5% to 10% of which show up once; approximately 0.6% is in the top ten. General study points: Shorter TCRB CDR3s, moderately but significantly so, marked every one of the four CD4+ subsets in Type 1 diabetes patients.

Sequencing was done on a sample of central memory CD4+ T cells from blood. The receptors were gathered from a man aged 30-40 years with type 1 diabetes.

This chain connects TRBV19 to TRBJ2-1; 8 positions agree with TRBD2. The germline V gene has CDR1 LNHDA and CDR2 SQIVND (reference sequence). The ends lost 3 bases at V and 3 bases at J; junction bases unmatched: 4. The CDR3 covers 15 residues. The CDR3: CASSIGRGGYNEQFF. In nucleotides, the CDR3 is TGTGCCAGTAGTATCGGGAGGGGAGGCTACAATGAGCAGTTCTTC. Using reference TRBV19 and TRBJ2-1 for the parts outside the CDR3, the full variable domain is DGGITQSPKYLFRKEGQNVTLSCEQNLNHDAMYWYRQDPGQGLRLIYYSQIVNDFQKGDIAEGYSVSREKKESFPLTVTSAQKNPTAFYLCASSIGRGGYNEQFFGPGTRLTVL.

This clone was counted only a few times. V usage is TRBV6-4 and J usage is TRBJ2-1, with D perhaps TRBD1 (5 bases). With 2 bases removed from V and 3 bases from J, the gap between germline ends came to 8 bases. The CDR3 has 14 residues. CDR1 and CDR2 (germline): MRHNA, SNTAGT. This chain's CDR3 is CASSDRGDYNEQFF. CDR3 nucleotide sequence: TGTGCCAGCAGTGACAGGGGCGACTACAATGAGCAGTTCTTC.

This chain connects TRBV2 to TRBJ1-5; possibly TRBD1 for D (6 bases). V shed 6 bases and J shed 4 bases, with 19 bases lying between them. The germline CDR1 and CDR2 sequences are SNHLY and FYNNEI. The CDR3 consists of 16 residues. The CDR3 DNA sequence: TGTGCCAGCAGGGGGGGCAGAGACAGAAAAAATCAGCCCCAGCATTTT. Translating it yields CASRGGRDRKNQPQHF.

J is TRBJ2-1 and V is TRBV9; 11 nucleotides align to TRBD1. CDR1 and CDR2 from the germline V gene are SGDLS and YYNGEE. The CDR3 totals 17 residues. V lost 0 bases and J lost 9; bases outside the gene matches: 11. The CDR3 sequence is CASSVAPGQGARGEQFF. As DNA, the CDR3 is TGTGCCAGCAGCGTAGCCCCTGGACAGGGGGCGAGGGGTGAGCAGTTCTTC. Supplemented by reference TRBV9 and TRBJ2-1, the full variable domain reads DSGVTQTPKHLITATGQRVTLRCSPRSGDLSVYWYQQSLDQGLQFLIQYYNGEERAKGNILERFSAQQFPDLHSELNLSSLELGDSALYFCASSVAPGQGARGEQFFGPGTRLTVL.

As DNA, the CDR3 is TGTGCCAGCAAACCCGGGACAGGGAACTACAATGAGCAGTTCTTC. This codes for CASKPGTGNYNEQFF. The chain employs TRBV28 and TRBJ2-1; 9 bases match TRBD1. V was pared by 7 bases and J by 3 bases, with 7 bases of the junction left unmatched. The CDR3 extends over 15 amino acids. Germline CDR1 and CDR2: MDHEN and SYDVKM.

This clone was seen many times. The chain joins TRBV5-4 to TRBJ2-3; D is unresolved. Deletions cut 0 bases from V and 3 bases from J, with 14 bases between. The V gene's germline CDR1 is SGHNT and CDR2 YYREEE (reference sequence). This CDR3 comprises 16 residues. The CDR3, as DNA: TGTGCCAGCAGCTTGGGGGGTCGCGCCACTACAGATACGCAGTATTTT. Protein product: CASSLGGRATTDTQYF. Supplemented by reference TRBV5-4 and TRBJ2-3, the full variable domain reads ETGVTQSPTHLIKTRGQQVTLRCSSQSGHNTVSWYQQALGQGPQFIFQYYREEENGRGNFPPRFSGLQFPNYSSELNVNALELDDSALYLCASSLGGRATTDTQYFGPGTRLTVL.

This clone was counted between two and nine times. The V and J genes are TRBV9 and TRBJ2-4; perhaps D is TRBD1 or TRBD2 (6 bases each). This CDR3 is 14 amino acids long. The germline V gene encodes CDR1 SGDLS and CDR2 YYNGEE. Trimming left V 0 bases short and J 9 bases short, with 13 bases between. This chain's CDR3 is CASSVVPGAVIQYF. The CDR3 coding sequence is TGTGCCAGCAGCGTAGTTCCGGGGGCAGTCATTCAGTACTTC.

This clone was observed at least ten times. This chain joins TRBV6-5 and TRBJ2-1; tentatively, D is TRBD2 (5 bases). This CDR3 contains 14 residues. Trimming shortened V by 6 bases and J by 8 bases, and 17 bases separated the two germline ends. CDR1 MNHEY and CDR2 SVGAGI come from the germline V gene. As DNA, the CDR3 is TGTGCCAGCAGAACTACGGTGGCGGGCGATGAGCAGTTCTTC. The encoded protein is CASRTTVAGDEQFF.

The CDR3 here is CASSLLTGGSNQPQHF. CDR3 coding DNA: TGTGCCAGCAGTTTATTAACAGGGGGAAGCAATCAGCCCCAGCATTTT. The genes are TRBV28 and TRBJ1-5; TRBD1 matches 8 bases. Germline CDR1 is MDHEN and CDR2 is SYDVKM. J was trimmed by 1 base and V by 1 base; bases with no gene match: 3. The CDR3 is made up of 16 amino acids.

This clone has ten or more counts. The chain is built from TRBV19 and TRBJ2-5, with 7 bases that match TRBD1. The CDR3 extends over 15 amino acids. J lost 1 base, V lost 1 base, and 3 bases had no gene match. Germline V lookup: CDR1 LNHDA, CDR2 SQIVND (reference sequence). The CDR3 is CASSIAGGSQETQYF. The CDR3 coding sequence is TGTGCCAGTAGTATAGCAGGGGGAAGCCAAGAGACCCAGTACTTC.

This sequence joins TRBV25-1 and TRBJ1-1, with D possibly matching TRBD1 (5 bases). Germline loops: CDR1 MGHDK, CDR2 SYGVNS. The CDR3 runs 14 residues. The V and J ends lost 4 bases and 4 bases respectively, with 13 bases between them. Here the CDR3 reads CASSVAGGGTEAFF. The CDR3 coding sequence is TGTGCCAGCAGTGTCGCCGGGGGGGGCACTGAAGCTTTCTTT. Looking up the rest from reference TRBV25-1 and TRBJ1-1 gives the full variable domain: EADIYQTPRYLVIGTGKKITLECSQTMGHDKMYWYQQDPGMELHLIHYSYGVNSTEKGDLSSESTVSRIRTEHFPLTLESARPSHTSQYLCASSVAGGGTEAFFGQGTRLTVV.

Regarding this clone: A read error may account for a junction end that differs from germline. Here the CDR3 DNA reads TGTGCCTGGAGTGTACTGGGTATGCCCCTACGGACCTCCAGTGTATTT. Protein: CAWSVLGMPLRTSSVF. The chain recombines TRBV30 with TRBJ1-1, with no clear D. This CDR3 is 16 amino acids long. Per the germline V gene, CDR1 is GTSNPN and CDR2 is SVGIG (reference sequence).

This clone was observed at least ten times. This chain connects TRBV6-5 to TRBJ2-7; no reliable D call. The CDR3 is 13 amino acids. Germline CDR1 reads MNHEY; CDR2 reads SVGAGI. Between the trimmed V and J ends, which lost 4 bases and 1 base, there was a span of 8 bases. In nucleotides, the CDR3 is TGTGCCAGCAGTTCCTTAGTTTCCTACGAGCAGTACTTC. Residues: CASSSLVSYEQYF.

This clone was recorded a few times. This chain links TRBV7-3 with TRBJ2-3; TRBD2 aligns across 8 bases. CDR1 and CDR2 (germline): SGHTA, FQGTGA. CDR3 length: 17 residues. The V segment lost 3 bases and the J segment 5 bases; nucleotides outside the gene matches: 13. The CDR3 DNA follows: TGTGCCAGCAGCTTCCGATCCAAGCGGGAGAGTGGAGATACGCAGTATTTT. This encodes CASSFRSKRESGDTQYF.

There are a few counts of this clone. V is TRBV7-9 and J is TRBJ2-5; tentative D call: TRBD1 (7 bases). Germline V gives CDR1 SEHNR, CDR2 FQNEAQ (reference sequence). V shed 2 bases and J shed 4 bases, with 20 bases lying between them. This CDR3 contains 17 residues. The CDR3 region has the DNA TGTGCCAGCAGCTTACTTGGAGGGGGCGAATTTCTAGAGACCCAGTACTTC. It yields the protein CASSLLGGGEFLETQYF. Supplemented by reference TRBV7-9 and TRBJ2-5, the full variable domain reads DTGVSQNPRHKITKRGQNVTFRCDPISEHNRLYWYRQTLGQGPEFLTYFQNEAQLEKSRLLSDRFSAERPKGSFSTLEIQRTEQGDSAMYLCASSLLGGGEFLETQYFGPGTRLLVL.

The rearrangement uses TRBV7-9 and TRBJ2-4, with 8 bases lining up with TRBD2. The CDR3 length is 16 residues. J was trimmed by 1 base and V by 7 bases; bases with no gene match: 9. The germline CDR1 and CDR2 sequences are SEHNR and FQNEAQ (reference sequence). CDR3 in amino acids: CASTPGGGGAKNIQYF. CDR3 DNA: TGTGCCAGCACCCCGGGAGGGGGTGGGGCCAAAAACATTCAGTACTTC.

This clone was seen more than once but under ten times. Written as DNA, the CDR3 is TGTGCCAGCAGCTTCGGACAGGCAGAGACCCAGTACTTC. Protein product: CASSFGQAETQYF. The chain uses TRBV7-6 and TRBJ2-5, with TRBD1 matching 7 bases. V lost 3 bases to trimming and J lost 4 bases; unmatched junction nucleotides: 2. This CDR3 is 13 amino acids long. In germline, CDR1 is SGHVS, CDR2 FNYEAQ.

This clone was observed a handful of times. CDR3 in DNA: TGTGCCAGCAGGTCTGTGGATACGCAGTATTTT. It yields the protein CASRSVDTQYF. The chain is built from TRBV6-1 and TRBJ2-3; no reliable D call. The V end lost 6 bases, the J end lost 6 bases, and 7 bases lay between the germline ends. The CDR3 is 11 amino acids. CDR1 is MNHNS and CDR2 is SASEGT in the germline V gene.

V gene TRBV5-1 combines with J gene TRBJ2-7, with 8 bases matching TRBD1. The germline CDR1 and CDR2 sequences are SGHRS and YFSETQ. The CDR3 sequence is 14 residues long. The V and J ends lost 4 bases and 4 bases, in that order; junction bases with no gene match: 7. CDR3 residues: CASSPKTGDYEQYF. In DNA, the CDR3 is TGCGCCAGCAGCCCAAAGACAGGGGATTACGAGCAGTACTTC.

This clone was recorded at least ten times. This CDR3 is also generated by other DNA sequences in the sample. The chain employs TRBV7-9 and TRBJ2-3; tentatively, D is TRBD1 (5 bases). The CDR3 sequence is 16 residues long. Per the germline V gene, CDR1 is SEHNR and CDR2 is FQNEAQ (reference sequence). Trimming shortened V by 2 bases and J by 2 bases, and 14 bases separated the two germline ends. This CDR3 is CASSLRGGAPTDTQYF. The CDR3, as DNA: TGTGCCAGCAGCTTAAGGGGTGGAGCGCCCACAGATACGCAGTATTTT.

This clone was detected only a few times. The V gene is TRBV6-6, the J gene TRBJ2-7, with 7 bases lining up with TRBD1. The germline V gene has CDR1 MNHNY and CDR2 SVGAGI (reference sequence). The CDR3 totals 15 residues. The J segment lost 0 bases and the V segment lost 4 bases, leaving 6 bases of the junction unmatched. The CDR3 nucleotides are TGTGCCAGCAGTTCTGCGACAGGGTTCTCCTACGAGCAGTACTTC. Translation gives CASSSATGFSYEQYF.

V and J are TRBV10-1 and TRBJ2-1; D gene ambiguous. In germline, CDR1 is WNHNN, CDR2 SYGVQD (reference sequence). The CDR3 sequence is 15 residues long. V lost 8 bases and J 2 bases, leaving 16 bases between the germline ends. The CDR3 DNA is TGCGCCAGCTCGGTAGACCCAACCGCCTACAATGAGCAGTTCTTC. This codes for CASSVDPTAYNEQFF.

This chain connects TRBV19 to TRBJ2-2, with D hard to call. This CDR3 comprises 15 residues. Trimming shortened V by 3 bases and J by 1 base, and 9 bases separated the two germline ends. Germline lookup yields CDR1 LNHDA and CDR2 SQIVND (reference sequence). In nucleotides, the CDR3 is TGTGCCAGTAGTATGGTGACTTTGAACACCGGGGAGCTGTTTTTT. Protein: CASSMVTLNTGELFF.

This clone was observed at least ten times. The chain recombines TRBV27 with TRBJ1-2; TRBD1 matches 9 bases. Germline CDR1 MNHEY, CDR2 SMNVEV (reference sequence). After removal of 1 base from V and 8 bases from J, the junction contained 8 bases not matched to a gene. CDR3 size: 15 residues. This CDR3 reads CASSLLGTGNSGYTF. CDR3 DNA sequence: TGTGCCAGCAGTTTATTAGGGACAGGGAATAGCGGCTACACCTTC.

This clone occurred a few times. The chain is built from TRBV28 and TRBJ2-1; TRBD2 aligns across 9 bases. The length of the CDR3 is 14 residues. V was pared by 2 bases and J by 6 bases, with 2 bases of the junction left unmatched. In germline, CDR1 is MDHEN, CDR2 SYDVKM. CDR3 loop: CASSLAGGSNEQFF. CDR3 sequence (DNA): TGTGCCAGCAGTTTAGCGGGAGGGTCCAATGAGCAGTTCTTC.

J is TRBJ1-3 and V is TRBV7-2; D is unclear. Germline assignment: CDR1 SGHTA and CDR2 FQGNSA. CDR3 size: 12 residues. V was pared by 3 bases and J by 0 bases, with 0 bases between. The CDR3 coding sequence is TGTGCCAGCAGCTTCTCTGGAAACACCATATATTTT. It codes for CASSFSGNTIYF.

This clone was picked up a small number of times. This chain links TRBV19 with TRBJ2-1; D gene uncertain. The CDR3 contains 18 residues. V lost 2 bases and J 4 bases, leaving 21 bases between the germline ends. The V gene's germline CDR1 is LNHDA and CDR2 SQIVND (reference sequence). In nucleotides, the CDR3 is TGTGCCAGTAGTATAAATCCCCCCGGCTTGGCGTTTTACAATGAGCAGTTCTTC. This sequence encodes CASSINPPGLAFYNEQFF.

This clone has only a few counts. The gene calls are TRBV30 and TRBJ2-5, with TRBD1 matching 7 bases. V lost 2 bases and J lost 5; bases outside the gene matches: 8. The CDR3 loop spans 14 amino acids. The V gene's germline CDR1 is GTSNPN and CDR2 SVGIG (reference sequence). The CDR3 bases are TGTGCCTGGAGTTCCACGACAGGGCGCGAGACCCAGTACTTC. Translating it yields CAWSSTTGRETQYF.

The chain uses TRBV18 and TRBJ1-1; 8 nucleotides align to TRBD1. Germline V gene sequence: CDR1 KGHSH, CDR2 LQKENI. With V trimmed by 2 bases and J by 4 bases, 3 bases remained unmatched. This CDR3 is built from 14 residues. In DNA, the CDR3 is TGTGCCAGCTCACCAGAACAGGGGGGCACTGAAGCTTTCTTT. Its protein product is CASSPEQGGTEAFF.

This clone appeared a few times. The chain is built from TRBV10-2 and TRBJ2-1, with D perhaps assigned TRBD1 or TRBD2 (5 bases each). The CDR3 totals 15 residues. V was clipped by 6 bases and J by 4 bases, with 16 bases between them. Looked up from germline, CDR1 is WSHSY and CDR2 is SAAADI. This chain's CDR3 is CASRGFRDAYNEQFF. The CDR3 DNA follows: TGCGCCAGCAGGGGATTCCGGGACGCGTACAATGAGCAGTTCTTC.

This clone was counted ten times or more. The gene calls are TRBV10-3 and TRBJ2-5; TRBD1 agrees at 8 bases. Looked up from germline, CDR1 is ENHRY and CDR2 is SYGVKD. This CDR3 has 14 amino acids. J gave up 3 bases and V 6 bases, and 6 bases lay outside the gene matches. The CDR3 is CAIREGTGEETQYF. CDR3 DNA: TGTGCCATCAGGGAGGGGACAGGAGAAGAGACCCAGTACTTC.

This clone was detected many times. The chain is built from TRBV7-9 and TRBJ1-2; a possible D gene is TRBD1 (6 bases). This CDR3 has 14 residues. The germline V gene has CDR1 SEHNR and CDR2 FQNEAQ (reference sequence). Between the trimmed V and J ends, which lost 4 bases and 2 bases, there was a span of 11 bases. The CDR3 DNA follows: TGTGCCAGCAGCTACCCGGACAGCAACTATGGCTACACCTTC. The encoded protein is CASSYPDSNYGYTF.